This TCR beta chain was captured by sequencing in a study of cytomegalovirus exposure and HLA in healthy donors. Study-level information: Among roughly 180 million T cells, an earlier analysis found 120 million or so unique TCR beta sequences. Overall study findings and caveats: TRBV6-2, TRBV6-3 and some other V segments were unresolvable in 87-base-pair reads.

Germline lookup yields CDR1 SGHVS and CDR2 FQNEAQ. The CDR3 sequence is 14 residues long. V lost 0 bases and J 3 bases, leaving 7 bases between the germline ends. Primers for the PCR totalled 60 Vbeta and 13 Jbeta. How the authors handled the data: Roughly 73 million unique TCR beta chains, 9.5 million to 11 million of them shared, were counted by a later analysis. Produced via immunoSEQ multiplex PCR; TCRdb's table is partial and in-frame only. V and J calls and clone size come straight from that table; D and trimming were deduced from the DNA. The sample gives over 150,000 clones, over 70% of which show up once; approximately 1.3% is in the top ten. Points on this clone: Its specificity is not known.

Donors had nominal health at sampling but likely had unrecorded immune exposures. This sequence was found in a woman aged 25-40 years in good health and CMV-seropositive. The chain uses TRBV7-8 and TRBJ2-3; no clear D gene. The material sequenced was PBMCs. CDR3 residues: CASSLARSTDTQYF. The CDR3 DNA is TGTGCCAGCAGCTTAGCGCGAAGTACAGATACGCAGTATTTT.